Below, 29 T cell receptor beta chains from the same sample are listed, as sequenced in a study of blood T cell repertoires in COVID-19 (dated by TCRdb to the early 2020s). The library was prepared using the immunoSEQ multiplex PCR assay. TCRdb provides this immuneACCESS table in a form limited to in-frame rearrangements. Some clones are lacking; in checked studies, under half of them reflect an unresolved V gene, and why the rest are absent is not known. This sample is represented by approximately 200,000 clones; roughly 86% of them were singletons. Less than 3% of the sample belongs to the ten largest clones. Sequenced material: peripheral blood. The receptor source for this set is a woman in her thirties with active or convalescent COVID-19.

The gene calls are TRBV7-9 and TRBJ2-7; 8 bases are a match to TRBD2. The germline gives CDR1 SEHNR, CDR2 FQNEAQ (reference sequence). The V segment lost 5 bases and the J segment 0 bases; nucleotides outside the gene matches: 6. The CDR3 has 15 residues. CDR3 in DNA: TGTGCCAGCAGCCGACCGAGCGGGAGCTCCTACGAGCAGTACTTC. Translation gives CASSRPSGSSYEQYF.

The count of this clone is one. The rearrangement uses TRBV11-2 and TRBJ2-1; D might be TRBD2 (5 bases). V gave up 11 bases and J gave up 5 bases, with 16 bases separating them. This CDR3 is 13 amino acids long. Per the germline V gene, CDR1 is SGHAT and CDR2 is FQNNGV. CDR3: CALGGLRNNEQFF. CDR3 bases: TGTGCCTTGGGCGGGCTTAGGAACAATGAGCAGTTCTTC.

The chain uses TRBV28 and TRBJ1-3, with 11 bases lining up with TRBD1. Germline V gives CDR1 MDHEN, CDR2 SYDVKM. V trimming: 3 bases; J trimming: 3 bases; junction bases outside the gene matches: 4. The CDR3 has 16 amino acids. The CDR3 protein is CASSFWTGGDGNTIYF. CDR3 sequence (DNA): TGTGCCAGCAGTTTTTGGACAGGGGGCGATGGAAACACCATATATTTT. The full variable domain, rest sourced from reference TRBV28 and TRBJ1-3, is DVKVTQSSRYLVKRTGEKVFLECVQDMDHENMFWYRQDPGLGLRLIYFSYDVKMKEKGDIPEGYSVSREKKERFSLILESASTNQTSMYLCASSFWTGGDGNTIYFGEGSWLTVV.

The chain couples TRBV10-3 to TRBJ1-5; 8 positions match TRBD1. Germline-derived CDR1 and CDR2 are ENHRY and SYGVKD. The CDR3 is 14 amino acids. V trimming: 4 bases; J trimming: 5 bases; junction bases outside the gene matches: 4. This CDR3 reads CAISAGTGDQPQHF. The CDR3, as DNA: TGTGCCATCAGTGCCGGGACAGGAGATCAGCCCCAGCATTTT.

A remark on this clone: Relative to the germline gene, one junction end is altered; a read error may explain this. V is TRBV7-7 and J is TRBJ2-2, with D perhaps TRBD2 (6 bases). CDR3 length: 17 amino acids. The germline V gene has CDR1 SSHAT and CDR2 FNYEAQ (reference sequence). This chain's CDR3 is CASTLLNSGWGAGELFF. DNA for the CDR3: TGTGCTAGCACCTTGCTAAATTCAGGTTGGGGGGCCGGGGAGCTGTTTTTT.

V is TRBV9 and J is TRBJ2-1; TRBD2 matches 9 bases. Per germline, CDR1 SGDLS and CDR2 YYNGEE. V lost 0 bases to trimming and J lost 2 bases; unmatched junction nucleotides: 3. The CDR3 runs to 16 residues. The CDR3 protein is CASSVAWTSAYNEQFF. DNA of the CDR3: TGTGCCAGCAGCGTAGCTTGGACTAGCGCCTACAATGAGCAGTTCTTC.

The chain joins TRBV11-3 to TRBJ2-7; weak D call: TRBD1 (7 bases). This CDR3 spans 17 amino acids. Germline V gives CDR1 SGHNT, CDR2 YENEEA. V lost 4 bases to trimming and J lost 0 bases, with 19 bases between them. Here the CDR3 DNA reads TGTGCCAGCAGCTCGATCAGGGGGGCCCGGTTCTCCTACGAGCAGTACTTC. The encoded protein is CASSSIRGARFSYEQYF.

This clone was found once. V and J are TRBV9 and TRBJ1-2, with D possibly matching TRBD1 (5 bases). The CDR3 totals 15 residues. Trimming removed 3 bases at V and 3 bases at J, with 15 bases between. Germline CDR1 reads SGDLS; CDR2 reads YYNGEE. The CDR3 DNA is TGTGCCAGCAGCGCAACCGGGACTTCGGACTATGGCTACACCTTC. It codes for CASSATGTSDYGYTF.

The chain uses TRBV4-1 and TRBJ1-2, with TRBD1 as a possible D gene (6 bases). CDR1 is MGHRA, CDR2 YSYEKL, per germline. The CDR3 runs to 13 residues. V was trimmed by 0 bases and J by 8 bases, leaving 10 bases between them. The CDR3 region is CASSQEGAGGYTF. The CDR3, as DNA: TGCGCCAGCAGCCAAGAGGGGGCAGGGGGCTACACCTTC.

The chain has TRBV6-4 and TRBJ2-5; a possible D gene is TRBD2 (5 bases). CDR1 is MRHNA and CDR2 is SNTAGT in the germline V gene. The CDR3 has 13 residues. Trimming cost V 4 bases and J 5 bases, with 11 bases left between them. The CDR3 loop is CASSGSPGETQYF. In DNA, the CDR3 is TGTGCCAGCAGTGGGTCTCCGGGGGAGACCCAGTACTTC.

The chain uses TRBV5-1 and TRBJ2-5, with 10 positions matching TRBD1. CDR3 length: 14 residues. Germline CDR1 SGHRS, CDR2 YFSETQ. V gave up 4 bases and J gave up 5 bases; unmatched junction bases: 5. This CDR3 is CASSVDRGRETQYF. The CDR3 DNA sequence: TGCGCCAGCAGCGTCGACAGGGGGCGGGAGACCCAGTACTTC.

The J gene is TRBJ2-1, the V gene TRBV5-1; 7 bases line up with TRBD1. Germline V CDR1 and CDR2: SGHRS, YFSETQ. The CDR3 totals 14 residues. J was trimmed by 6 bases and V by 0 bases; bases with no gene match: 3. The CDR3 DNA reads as TGCGCCAGCAGCTTGGGGCAGGGGGTCAATGAGCAGTTCTTC. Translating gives CASSLGQGVNEQFF.

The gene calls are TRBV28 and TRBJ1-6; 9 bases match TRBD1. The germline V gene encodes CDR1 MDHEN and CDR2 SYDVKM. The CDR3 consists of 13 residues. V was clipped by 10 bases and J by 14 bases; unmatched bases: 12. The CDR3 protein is CATLGQGFYALHF. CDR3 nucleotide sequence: TGTGCCACGCTGGGACAGGGTTTTTACGCCCTCCACTTT.

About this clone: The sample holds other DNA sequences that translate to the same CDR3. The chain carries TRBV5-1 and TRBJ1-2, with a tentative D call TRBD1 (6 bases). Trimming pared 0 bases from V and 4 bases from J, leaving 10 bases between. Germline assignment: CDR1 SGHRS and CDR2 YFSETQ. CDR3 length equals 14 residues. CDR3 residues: CASSLGQGSYGYTF. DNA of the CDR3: TGCGCCAGCAGCTTGGGTCAGGGGTCCTATGGCTACACCTTC.

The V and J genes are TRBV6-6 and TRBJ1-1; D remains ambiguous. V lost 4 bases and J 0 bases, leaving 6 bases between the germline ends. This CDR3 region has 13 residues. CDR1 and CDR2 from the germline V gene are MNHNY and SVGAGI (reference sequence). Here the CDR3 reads CASSLRMNTEAFF. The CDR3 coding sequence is TGTGCCAGCAGTTTGCGCATGAACACTGAAGCTTTCTTT.

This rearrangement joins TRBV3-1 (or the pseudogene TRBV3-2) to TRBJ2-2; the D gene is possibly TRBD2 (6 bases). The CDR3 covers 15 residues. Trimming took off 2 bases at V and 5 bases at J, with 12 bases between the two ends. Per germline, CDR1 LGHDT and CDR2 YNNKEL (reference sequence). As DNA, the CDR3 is TGTGCCAGCAGCCAATACGGAGGGGAAACCGGGGAGCTGTTTTTT. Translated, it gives CASSQYGGETGELFF.

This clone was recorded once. The CDR3 loop is CASIPGGRPYEQYF. CDR3 bases: TGTGCCAGCATCCCCGGGGGGCGGCCCTACGAGCAGTACTTC. This chain joins TRBV28 and TRBJ2-7, with D possibly being TRBD2 (7 bases). This CDR3 is 14 amino acids long. V was trimmed by 7 bases and J by 2 bases, leaving 15 bases between them. Germline CDR1 is MDHEN and CDR2 is SYDVKM.

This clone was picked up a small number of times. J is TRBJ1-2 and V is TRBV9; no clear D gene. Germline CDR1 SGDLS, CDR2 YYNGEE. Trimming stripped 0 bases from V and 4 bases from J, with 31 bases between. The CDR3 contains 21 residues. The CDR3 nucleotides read TGTGCCAGCAGCGTAGCGGAACTTTACCCGAGCCCCGGGTTTCCTGTCTATGGCTACACCTTC. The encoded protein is CASSVAELYPSPGFPVYGYTF.

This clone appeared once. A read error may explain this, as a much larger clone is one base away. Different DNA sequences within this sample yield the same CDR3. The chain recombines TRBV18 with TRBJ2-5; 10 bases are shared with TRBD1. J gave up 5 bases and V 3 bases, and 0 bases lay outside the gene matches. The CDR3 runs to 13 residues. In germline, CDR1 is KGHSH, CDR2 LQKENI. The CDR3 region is CASSPGQGETQYF. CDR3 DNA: TGTGCCAGCTCACCGGGACAGGGGGAGACCCAGTACTTC.

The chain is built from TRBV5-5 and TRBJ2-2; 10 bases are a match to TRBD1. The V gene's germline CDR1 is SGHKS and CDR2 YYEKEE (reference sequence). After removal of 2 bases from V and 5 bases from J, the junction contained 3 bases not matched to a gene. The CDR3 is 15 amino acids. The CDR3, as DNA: TGTGCCAGCAGCTTCCCGGGACAGGGGACCGGGGAGCTGTTTTTT. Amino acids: CASSFPGQGTGELFF.

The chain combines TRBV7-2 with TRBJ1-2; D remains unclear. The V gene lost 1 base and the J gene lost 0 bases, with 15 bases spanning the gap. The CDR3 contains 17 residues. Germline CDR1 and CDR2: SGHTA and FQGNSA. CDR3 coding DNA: TGTGCCAGCAGCTTAGGACTTCCTTTTAGTGCTAACTATGGCTACACCTTC. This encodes CASSLGLPFSANYGYTF.

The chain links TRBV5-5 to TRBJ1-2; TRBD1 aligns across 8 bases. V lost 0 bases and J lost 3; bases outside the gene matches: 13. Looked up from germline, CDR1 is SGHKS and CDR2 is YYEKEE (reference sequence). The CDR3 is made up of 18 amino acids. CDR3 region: CASSLAKGQGERDYGYTF. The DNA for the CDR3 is TGTGCCAGCAGCTTGGCCAAAGGACAGGGAGAAAGGGACTATGGCTACACCTTC.

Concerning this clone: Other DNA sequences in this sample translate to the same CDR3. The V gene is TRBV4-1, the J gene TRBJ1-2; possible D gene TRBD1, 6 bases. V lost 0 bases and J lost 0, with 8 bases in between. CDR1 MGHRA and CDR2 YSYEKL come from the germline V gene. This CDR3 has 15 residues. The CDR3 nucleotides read TGCGCCAGCAGCCAAGACAGGGGAACTAACTATGGCTACACCTTC. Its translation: CASSQDRGTNYGYTF.

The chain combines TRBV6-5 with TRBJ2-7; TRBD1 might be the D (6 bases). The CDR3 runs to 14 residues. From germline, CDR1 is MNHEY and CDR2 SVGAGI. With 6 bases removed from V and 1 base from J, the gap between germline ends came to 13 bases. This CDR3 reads CASSNPRGSYEQYF. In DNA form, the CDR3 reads TGTGCCAGCAGCAACCCTAGGGGGTCCTACGAGCAGTACTTC.

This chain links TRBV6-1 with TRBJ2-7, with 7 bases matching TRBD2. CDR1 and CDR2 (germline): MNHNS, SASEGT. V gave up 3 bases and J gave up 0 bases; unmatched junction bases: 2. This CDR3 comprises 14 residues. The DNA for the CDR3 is TGTGCCAGCAGTGAGCGGGGGAGCTCCTACGAGCAGTACTTC. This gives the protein CASSERGSSYEQYF.

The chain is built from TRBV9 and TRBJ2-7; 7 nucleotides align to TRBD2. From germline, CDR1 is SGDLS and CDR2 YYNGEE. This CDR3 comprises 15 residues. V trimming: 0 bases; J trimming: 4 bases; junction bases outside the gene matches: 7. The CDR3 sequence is CASSVGMGGGYEQYF. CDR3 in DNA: TGTGCCAGCAGCGTAGGAATGGGCGGGGGATACGAGCAGTACTTC.

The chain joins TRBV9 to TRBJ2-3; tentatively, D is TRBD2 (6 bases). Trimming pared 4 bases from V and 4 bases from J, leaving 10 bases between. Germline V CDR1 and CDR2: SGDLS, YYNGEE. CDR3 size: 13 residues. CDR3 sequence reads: CASSLGGADTQYF. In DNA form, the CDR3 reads TGTGCCAGCAGCCTCGGAGGGGCAGATACGCAGTATTTT.

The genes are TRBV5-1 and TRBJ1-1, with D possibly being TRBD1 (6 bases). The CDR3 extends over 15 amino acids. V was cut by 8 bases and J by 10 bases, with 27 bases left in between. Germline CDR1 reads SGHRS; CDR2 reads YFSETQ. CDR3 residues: CASHLDVGQSIRAFF. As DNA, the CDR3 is TGCGCCAGTCACCTGGACGTCGGACAGTCCATTAGAGCTTTCTTT.

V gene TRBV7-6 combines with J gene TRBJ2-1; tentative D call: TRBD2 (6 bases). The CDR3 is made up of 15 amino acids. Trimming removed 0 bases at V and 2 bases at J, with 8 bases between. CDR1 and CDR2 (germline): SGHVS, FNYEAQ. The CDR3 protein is CASSLAGGTYNEQFF. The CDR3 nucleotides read TGTGCCAGCAGCTTAGCGGGGGGAACCTACAATGAGCAGTTCTTC.